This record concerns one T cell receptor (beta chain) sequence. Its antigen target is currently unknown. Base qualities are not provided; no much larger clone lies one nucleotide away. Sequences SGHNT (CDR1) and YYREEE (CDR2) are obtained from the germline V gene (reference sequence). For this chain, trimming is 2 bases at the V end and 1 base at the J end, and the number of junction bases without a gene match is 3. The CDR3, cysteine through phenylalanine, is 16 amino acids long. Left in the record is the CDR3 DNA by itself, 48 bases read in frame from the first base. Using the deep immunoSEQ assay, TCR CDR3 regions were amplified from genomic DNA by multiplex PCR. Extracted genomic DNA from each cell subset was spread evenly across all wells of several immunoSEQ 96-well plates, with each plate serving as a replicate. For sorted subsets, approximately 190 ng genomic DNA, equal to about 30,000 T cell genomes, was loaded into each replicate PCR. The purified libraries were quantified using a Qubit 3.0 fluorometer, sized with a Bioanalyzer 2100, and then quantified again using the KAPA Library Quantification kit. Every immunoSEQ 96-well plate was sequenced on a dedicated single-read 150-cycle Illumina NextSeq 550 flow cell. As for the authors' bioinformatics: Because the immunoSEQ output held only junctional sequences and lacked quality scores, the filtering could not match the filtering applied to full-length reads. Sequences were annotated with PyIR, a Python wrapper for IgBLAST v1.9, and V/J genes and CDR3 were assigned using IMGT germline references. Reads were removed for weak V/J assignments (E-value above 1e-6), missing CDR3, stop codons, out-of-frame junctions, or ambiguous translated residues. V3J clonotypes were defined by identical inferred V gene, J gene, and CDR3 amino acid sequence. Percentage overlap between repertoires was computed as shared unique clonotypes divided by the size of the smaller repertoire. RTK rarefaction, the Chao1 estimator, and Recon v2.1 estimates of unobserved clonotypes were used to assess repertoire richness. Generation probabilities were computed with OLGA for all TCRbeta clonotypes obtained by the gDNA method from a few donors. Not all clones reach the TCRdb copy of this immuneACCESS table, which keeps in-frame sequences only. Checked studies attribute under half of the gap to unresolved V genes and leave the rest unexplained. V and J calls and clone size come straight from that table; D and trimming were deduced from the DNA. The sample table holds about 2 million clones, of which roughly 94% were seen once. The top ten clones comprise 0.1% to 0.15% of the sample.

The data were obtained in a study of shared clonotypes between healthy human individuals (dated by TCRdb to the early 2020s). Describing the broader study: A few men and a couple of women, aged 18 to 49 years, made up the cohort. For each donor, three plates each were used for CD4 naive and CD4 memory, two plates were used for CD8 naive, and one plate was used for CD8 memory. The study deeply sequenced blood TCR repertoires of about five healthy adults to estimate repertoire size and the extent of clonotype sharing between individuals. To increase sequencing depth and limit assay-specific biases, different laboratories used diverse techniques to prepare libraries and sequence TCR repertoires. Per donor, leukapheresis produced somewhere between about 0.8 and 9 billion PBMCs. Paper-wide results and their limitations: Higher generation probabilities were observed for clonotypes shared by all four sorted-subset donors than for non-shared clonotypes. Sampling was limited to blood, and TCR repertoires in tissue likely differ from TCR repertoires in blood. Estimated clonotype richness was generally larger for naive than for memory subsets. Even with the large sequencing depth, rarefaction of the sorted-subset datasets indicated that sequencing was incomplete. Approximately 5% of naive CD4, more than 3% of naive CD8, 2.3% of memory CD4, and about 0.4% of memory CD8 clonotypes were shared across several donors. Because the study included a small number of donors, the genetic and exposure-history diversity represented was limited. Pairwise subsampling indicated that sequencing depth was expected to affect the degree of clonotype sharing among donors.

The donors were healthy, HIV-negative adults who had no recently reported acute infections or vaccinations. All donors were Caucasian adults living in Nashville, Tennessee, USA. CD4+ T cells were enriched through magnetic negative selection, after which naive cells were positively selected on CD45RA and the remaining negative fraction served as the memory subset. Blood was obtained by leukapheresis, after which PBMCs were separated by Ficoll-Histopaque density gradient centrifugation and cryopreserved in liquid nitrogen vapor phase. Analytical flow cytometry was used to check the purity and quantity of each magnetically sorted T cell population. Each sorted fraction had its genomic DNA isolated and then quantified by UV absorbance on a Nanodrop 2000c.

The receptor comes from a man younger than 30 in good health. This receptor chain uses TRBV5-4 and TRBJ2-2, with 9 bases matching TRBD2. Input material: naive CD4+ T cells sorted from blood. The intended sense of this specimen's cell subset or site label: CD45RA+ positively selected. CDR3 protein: CASSFPTSGNTGELFF. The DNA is TGTGCCAGCAGCTTTCCGACTAGCGGGAACACCGGGGAGCTGTTTTTT.